This TCR beta chain was sequenced in a study of cytomegalovirus exposure and HLA in healthy donors. Findings of the study overall: A reported reduction in N-insertions relative to the approximately 670-donor mean was seen in an Asian-associated ancestry cluster in a later analysis.

A note on this clone: Its antigen remains unidentified.

V shed 1 base and J shed 2 bases, with 14 bases lying between them. This CDR3 has 16 residues. Germline V gene lookup returns CDR1 ENHRY and CDR2 SYGVKD. The PCR had 60 Vbeta and 13 Jbeta primers. TCRdb's copy holds only in-frame clones and misses some; the assay was immunoSEQ multiplex PCR. The data contain approximately 100,000 clones, roughly 74% of them singletons. The receptor comes from a woman aged 40 to 50 in good health and CMV-seronegative. V gene TRBV10-3 combines with J gene TRBJ1-2, with D maybe TRBD1 (5 bases). The sample comprised PBMCs. The CDR3 DNA sequence: TGTGCCATCAGTGAGTTCCACAGGACCGTCAACTATGGCTACACCTTC. This codes for CAISEFHRTVNYGYTF.